This T cell receptor beta chain was recovered during a study of OX40 agonist ivuxolimab in advanced cancers. Study summary: Patients received ivuxolimab, an agonistic anti-OX40 (CD134) antibody.

General study results and limits: In the expanded peripheral T cells, antigen specificity was never determined. Expanded clones were, on average, more numerous in CD8+ T cells than in CD4+.

Blood specimens came from baseline, cycle 4 day 1, and cycle 7 day 1. With 0 bases removed from V and 7 bases from J, the gap between germline ends came to 10 bases. This CDR3 contains 15 residues. The germline CDR1 and CDR2 sequences are SGHTA and FQGNSA. Worth noting for this clone: Its antigen is unknown.

Only in-frame clones appear in the TCRdb table, and some are missing; sequencing was by immunoSEQ multiplex PCR. Here the sample spans some 50,000 clones, roughly 88% being singletons. The material sequenced was CD4+ or CD8+ T cells sorted from blood, taken in a trial of the OX40 agonist ivuxolimab. The rearrangement uses TRBV7-2 and TRBJ1-6; D may be TRBD1 (5 bases). This clonotype originated in an adult with an advanced solid tumor such as melanoma, head and neck, liver or kidney cancer. CDR3 in DNA: TGTGCCAGCAGCTTAGCGCCAGGGCGGAATTCACCCCTCCACTTT. Its protein product is CASSLAPGRNSPLHF.